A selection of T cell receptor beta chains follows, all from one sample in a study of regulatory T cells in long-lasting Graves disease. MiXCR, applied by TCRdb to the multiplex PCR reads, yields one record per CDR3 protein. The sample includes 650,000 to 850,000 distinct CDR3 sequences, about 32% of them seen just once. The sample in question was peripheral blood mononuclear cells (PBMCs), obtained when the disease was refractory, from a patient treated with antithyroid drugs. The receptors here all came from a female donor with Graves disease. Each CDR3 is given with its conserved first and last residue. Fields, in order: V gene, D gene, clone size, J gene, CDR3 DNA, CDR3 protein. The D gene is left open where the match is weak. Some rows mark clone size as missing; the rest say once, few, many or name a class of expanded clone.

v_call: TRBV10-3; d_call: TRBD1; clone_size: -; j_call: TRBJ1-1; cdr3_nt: TGTGCCTCACAACAGGGGGTGAACACTGAAGCTTTCTTT; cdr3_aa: CASQQGVNTEAFF
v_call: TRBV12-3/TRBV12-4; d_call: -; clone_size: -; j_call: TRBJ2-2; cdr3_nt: TGTGCCAGCACCCGCGGAGGTATACTAGTGAGGCGCACCGGGGAGCTGTTTTTT; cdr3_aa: CASTRGGILVRRTGELFF
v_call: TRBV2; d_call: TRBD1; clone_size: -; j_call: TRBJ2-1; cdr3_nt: TGTGCCAGCATGGACAGGGGGATCTCCTACAATGAGCAGTTCTTC; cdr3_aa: CASMDRGISYNEQFF
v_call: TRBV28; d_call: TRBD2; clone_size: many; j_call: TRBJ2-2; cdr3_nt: TGTGCCAGCAGGCCGGGACTAGCGGGAACCGGGGAGCTGTTTTTT; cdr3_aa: CASRPGLAGTGELFF
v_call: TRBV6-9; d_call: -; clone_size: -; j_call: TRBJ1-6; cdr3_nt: TGTGCCAGCAGTTACCGGGGGGACACTTCGAGCTCCTATAATTCACCCCTCCACTTT; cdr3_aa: CASSYRGDTSSSYNSPLHF
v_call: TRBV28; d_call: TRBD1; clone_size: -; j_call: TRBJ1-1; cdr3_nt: TGTGCCAGCAGTTCTTACAGGGGAACCCAAGAAGCTGAAGCTTTCTTT; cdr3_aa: CASSSYRGTQEAEAFF
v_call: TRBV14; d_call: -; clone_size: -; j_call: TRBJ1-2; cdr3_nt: TGTGCCAGCAGCCAAGTTGTGGGATATGGCTACACCTTC; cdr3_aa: CASSQVVGYGYTF
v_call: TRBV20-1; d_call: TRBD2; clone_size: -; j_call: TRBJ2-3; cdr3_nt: TGCAGTGCTAGAGGCGGACTAGCGGGAGTGGATACGCAGTATTTT; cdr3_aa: CSARGGLAGVDTQYF
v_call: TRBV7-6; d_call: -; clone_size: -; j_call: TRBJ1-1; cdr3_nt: TGTGCCAGCAGCTTAGCGTGGGAGCCGAACACTGAAGCTTTCTTT; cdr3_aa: CASSLAWEPNTEAFF
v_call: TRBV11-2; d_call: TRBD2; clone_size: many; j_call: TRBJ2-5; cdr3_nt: TGTGCCAGCAGCTTACCGAATGGACTAGCGGGAGTCGAGACCCAGTACTTC; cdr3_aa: CASSLPNGLAGVETQYF
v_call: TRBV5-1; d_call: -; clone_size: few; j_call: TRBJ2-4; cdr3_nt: TGCGCCAGCAGCTTGGATGGGGCCAAAAACATTCAGTACTTC; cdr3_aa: CASSLDGAKNIQYF
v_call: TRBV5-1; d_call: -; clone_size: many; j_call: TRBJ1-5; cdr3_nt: TGCGCCAGCAGCTTGGGAGAAAATAGCAATCAGCCCCAGCATTTT; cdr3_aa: CASSLGENSNQPQHF
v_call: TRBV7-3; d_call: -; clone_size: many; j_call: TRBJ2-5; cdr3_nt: TGTGCCAGCAGCTTGGGGAATCAAGAGACCCAGTACTTC; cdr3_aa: CASSLGNQETQYF
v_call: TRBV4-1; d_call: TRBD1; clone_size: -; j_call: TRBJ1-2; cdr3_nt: TGCGCCAGCAGCCCCCCATCAAGGACAGGGTTGGATTACACCTTC; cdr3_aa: CASSPPSRTGLDYTF
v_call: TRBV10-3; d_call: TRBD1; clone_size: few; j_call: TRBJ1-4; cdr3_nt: TGTGCCATCAGTGAGTCGCTCGGACAGGGGTCTAATGAAAAACTGTTTTTT; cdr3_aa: CAISESLGQGSNEKLFF
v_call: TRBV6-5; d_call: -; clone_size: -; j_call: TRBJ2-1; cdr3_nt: TGTGCCAGCAGTTTGACCGGGAGTCCTAATGAGCAGTTCTTC; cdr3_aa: CASSLTGSPNEQFF
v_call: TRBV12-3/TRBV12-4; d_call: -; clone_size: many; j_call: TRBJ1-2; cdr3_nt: TGTGCCAGCGGATTTGGTCTTGGCTACACCTTC; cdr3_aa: CASGFGLGYTF
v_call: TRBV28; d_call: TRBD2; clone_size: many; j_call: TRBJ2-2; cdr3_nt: TGTGCCAGCAGTCGAATGACTAGCGGGAGGGCAAGAGGGGAGCTGTTTTTT; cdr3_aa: CASSRMTSGRARGELFF
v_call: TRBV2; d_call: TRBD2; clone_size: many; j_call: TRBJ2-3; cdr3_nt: TGTGCCAGCACAAGTGAAGGACTAGCATCCCGCACAGATACGCAGTATTTT; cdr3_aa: CASTSEGLASRTDTQYF
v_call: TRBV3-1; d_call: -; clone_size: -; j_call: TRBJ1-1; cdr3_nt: TGTGCCAGCAACCGGGGGAGGATTAACATGAACACTGAAGCTTTCTTT; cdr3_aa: CASNRGRINMNTEAFF
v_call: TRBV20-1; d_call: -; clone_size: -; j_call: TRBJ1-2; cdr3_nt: TGCAGTGCTAGAGTAACCAGGGGCTACACCTTC; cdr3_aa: CSARVTRGYTF
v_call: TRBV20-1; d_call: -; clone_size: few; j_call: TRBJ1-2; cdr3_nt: TGCAGTGCTAGAGATGGGGACGGAGTCTATGGCTACACCTTC; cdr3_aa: CSARDGDGVYGYTF
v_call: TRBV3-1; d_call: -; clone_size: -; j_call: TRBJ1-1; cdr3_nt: TGTGCCAGCACCGACCTGGGGAACACTGAAGCTTTCTTT; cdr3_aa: CASTDLGNTEAFF
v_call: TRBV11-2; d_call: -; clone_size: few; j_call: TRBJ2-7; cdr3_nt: TGTGCCAGCAAAGCGGAAAGCGGTAGCTCCTACGAGCAGTACTTC; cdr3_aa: CASKAESGSSYEQYF
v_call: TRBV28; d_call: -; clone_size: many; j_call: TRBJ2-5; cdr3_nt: TGTGCCAGCAGTTTATCTGGGTTATTAGAGACCCAGTACTTC; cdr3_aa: CASSLSGLLETQYF
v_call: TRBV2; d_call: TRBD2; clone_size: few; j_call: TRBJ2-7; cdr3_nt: TGTGCCAGCAGGGGACTAGCGGGTAGGGGCGAGCAGTACTTC; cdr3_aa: CASRGLAGRGEQYF
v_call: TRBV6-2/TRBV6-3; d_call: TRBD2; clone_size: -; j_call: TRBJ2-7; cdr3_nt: TGTGCCAGCAGTGCCCCCCTGCCGGGGGGCTACGAGCAGTACTTC; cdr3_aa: CASSAPLPGGYEQYF
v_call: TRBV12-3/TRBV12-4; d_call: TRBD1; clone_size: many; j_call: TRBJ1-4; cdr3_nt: TGTGCCAGCAGCTCCGCCGGGACAGGTGACGAAAAACTGTTTTTT; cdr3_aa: CASSSAGTGDEKLFF
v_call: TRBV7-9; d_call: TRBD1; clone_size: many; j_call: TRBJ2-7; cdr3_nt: TGTGCCAGCAGCTTGGACAGGGGCGAGCAGTACTTC; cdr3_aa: CASSLDRGEQYF
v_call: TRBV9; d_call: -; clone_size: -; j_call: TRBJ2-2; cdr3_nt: TGTGCCAGCAGCGTAGTTGAGGCCGGGGAGCTGTTTTTT; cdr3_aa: CASSVVEAGELFF
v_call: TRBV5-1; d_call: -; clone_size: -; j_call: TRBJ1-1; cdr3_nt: TGCGCCAGCAGCCCCCCTGCAGGGTGGAACACTGAAGCTTTCTTT; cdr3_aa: CASSPPAGWNTEAFF
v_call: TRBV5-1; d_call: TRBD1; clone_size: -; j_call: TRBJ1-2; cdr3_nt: TGCGCCAGCAGCCCCACCTCGGGACAGGGTAGCGGCTACACCTTC; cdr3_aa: CASSPTSGQGSGYTF
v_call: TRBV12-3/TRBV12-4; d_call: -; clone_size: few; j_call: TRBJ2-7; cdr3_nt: TGTGCCAGCAGTTCTGGACCTAACCCCTCCTACGAGCAGTACTTC; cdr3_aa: CASSSGPNPSYEQYF
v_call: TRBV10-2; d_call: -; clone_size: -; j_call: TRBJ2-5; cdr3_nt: TGCGCCAGCGCTTCCAGCGGAGGGACCCAGTACTTC; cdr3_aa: CASASSGGTQYF
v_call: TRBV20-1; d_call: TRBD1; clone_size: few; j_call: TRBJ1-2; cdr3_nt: TGCAGTGCTAGACCCACCCCCCTTCAGACAGGGGGCGTCTATGGCTACACCTTC; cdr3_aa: CSARPTPLQTGGVYGYTF
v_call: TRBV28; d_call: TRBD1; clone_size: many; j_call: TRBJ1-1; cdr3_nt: TGTGCCAGCAGATCGACAGGGTCCACTGAAGCTTTCTTT; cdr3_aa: CASRSTGSTEAFF
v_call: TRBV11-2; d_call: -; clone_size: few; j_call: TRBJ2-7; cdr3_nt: TGTGCCAGCAGCCGGCAGTGGCGCACCTACGAGCAGTACTTC; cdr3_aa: CASSRQWRTYEQYF
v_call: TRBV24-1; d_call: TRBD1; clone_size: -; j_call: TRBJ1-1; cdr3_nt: TGTGCCACCAGTGACCGGACAGGGGGAGGCACTGAAGCTCTCTTT; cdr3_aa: CATSDRTGGGTEALF
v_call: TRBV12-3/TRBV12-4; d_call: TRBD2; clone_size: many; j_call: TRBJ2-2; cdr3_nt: TGTGCCAGCAGTTTATCTAGCGGGATACTGGAGCTGTTTTTT; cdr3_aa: CASSLSSGILELFF
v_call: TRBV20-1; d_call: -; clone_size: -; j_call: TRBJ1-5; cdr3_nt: TGCAGTGCTAGAGAAAGGGATAACAATCAGCCCCAGCATTTT; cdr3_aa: CSARERDNNQPQHF
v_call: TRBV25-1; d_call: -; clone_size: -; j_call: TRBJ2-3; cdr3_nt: TGTGCCAGCAGTGTTTGGGGAAGCACAGATACGCAGTATTTT; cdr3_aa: CASSVWGSTDTQYF
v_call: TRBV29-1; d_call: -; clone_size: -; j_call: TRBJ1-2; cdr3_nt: TGCAGCGTTGAAGATTCAGGCAGGAACTATGGCCACACCTTC; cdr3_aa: CSVEDSGRNYGHTF
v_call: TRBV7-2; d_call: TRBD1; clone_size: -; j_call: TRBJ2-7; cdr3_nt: TGTGCCAGCAGCTTGGGACAGGGGGCGATTGAGCAGTACTTC; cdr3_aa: CASSLGQGAIEQYF
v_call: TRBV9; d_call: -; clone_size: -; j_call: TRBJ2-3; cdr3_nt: TGTGCCAGCAGCGTAGCTGGAGCGGGCACAGATACGCAGTATTTT; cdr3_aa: CASSVAGAGTDTQYF
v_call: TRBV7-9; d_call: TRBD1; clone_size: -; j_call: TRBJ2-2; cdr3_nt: TGTGCCAGCAGCTGGACCGGGCAGGGGGCGGCCGGGGAGCTGTTTTTT; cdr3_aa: CASSWTGQGAAGELFF
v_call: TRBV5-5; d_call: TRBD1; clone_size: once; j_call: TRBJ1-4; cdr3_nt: TGTGCCAGCCACCCCACCGGGACAGGGAATGAAAAACTGTTTTTT; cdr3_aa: CASHPTGTGNEKLFF
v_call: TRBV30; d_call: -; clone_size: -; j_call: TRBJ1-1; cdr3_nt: TGTGCCATAGACAGGATGAACACTGAAGCTTTCTTT; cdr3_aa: CAIDRMNTEAFF
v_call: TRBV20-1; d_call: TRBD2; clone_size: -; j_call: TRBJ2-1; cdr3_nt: TGCAGTGCTAGGTCGGCTAGCGGGAGGGATGAGCAGTTCTTC; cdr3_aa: CSARSASGRDEQFF
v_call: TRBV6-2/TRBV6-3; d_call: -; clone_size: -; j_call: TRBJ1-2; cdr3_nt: TGTGCCAGCAGTTATGGCGGTCAGAGCTATGGCTACACCTTC; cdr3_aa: CASSYGGQSYGYTF
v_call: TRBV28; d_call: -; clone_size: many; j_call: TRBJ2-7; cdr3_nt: TGTGCCAGCTCTCCGACAGACGCTTCTTCATGGGACGAGCAGTACTTC; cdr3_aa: CASSPTDASSWDEQYF
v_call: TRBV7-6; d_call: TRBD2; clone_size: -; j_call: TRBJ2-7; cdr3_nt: TGTGCCAGCAGCCGAGCTAGCGGGAGGGCTGAAGAGCAGTACTTC; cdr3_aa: CASSRASGRAEEQYF
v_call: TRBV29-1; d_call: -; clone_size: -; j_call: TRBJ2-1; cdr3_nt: TGCAGCGTTGGCGACAATGAGCAGTTCTTC; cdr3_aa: CSVGDNEQFF
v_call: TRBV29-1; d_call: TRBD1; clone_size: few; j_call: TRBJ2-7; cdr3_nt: TGCAGCGTTGAAGACGGGACAGAGAGCTCCTACGAGCAGTACTTC; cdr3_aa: CSVEDGTESSYEQYF
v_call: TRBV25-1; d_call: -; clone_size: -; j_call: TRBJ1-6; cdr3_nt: TGTGCCAGCAGTGAACCCCCCGGTGGGGGCAGCTTTAATTCACCCCTCCACTTT; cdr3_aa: CASSEPPGGGSFNSPLHF